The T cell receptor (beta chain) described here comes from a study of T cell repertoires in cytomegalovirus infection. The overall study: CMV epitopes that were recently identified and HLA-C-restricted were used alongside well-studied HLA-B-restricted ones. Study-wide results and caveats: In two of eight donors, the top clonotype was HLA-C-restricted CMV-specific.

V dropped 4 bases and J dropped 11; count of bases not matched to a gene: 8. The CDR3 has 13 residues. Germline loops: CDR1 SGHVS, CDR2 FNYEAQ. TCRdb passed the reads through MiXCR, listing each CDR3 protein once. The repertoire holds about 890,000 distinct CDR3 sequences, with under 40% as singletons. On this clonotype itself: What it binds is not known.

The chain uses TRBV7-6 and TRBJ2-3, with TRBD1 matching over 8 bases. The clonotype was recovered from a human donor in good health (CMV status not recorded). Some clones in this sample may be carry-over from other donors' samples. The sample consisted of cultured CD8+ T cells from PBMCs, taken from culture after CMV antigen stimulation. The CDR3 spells CASSSRRTGLQYF. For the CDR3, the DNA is TGTGCCAGCAGCTCTCGCCGGACAGGGCTGCAGTATTTT.